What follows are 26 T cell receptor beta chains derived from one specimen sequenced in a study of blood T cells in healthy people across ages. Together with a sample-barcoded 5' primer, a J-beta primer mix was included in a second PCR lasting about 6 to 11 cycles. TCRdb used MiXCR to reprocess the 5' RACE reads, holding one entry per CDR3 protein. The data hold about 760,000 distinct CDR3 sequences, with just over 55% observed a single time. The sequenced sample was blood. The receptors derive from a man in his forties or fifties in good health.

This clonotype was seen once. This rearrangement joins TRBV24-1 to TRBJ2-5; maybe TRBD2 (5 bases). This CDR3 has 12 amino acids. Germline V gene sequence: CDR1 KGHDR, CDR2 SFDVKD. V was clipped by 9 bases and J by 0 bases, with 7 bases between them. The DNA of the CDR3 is TGTGCCACCGCGAGGGACCAAGAGACCCAGTACTTC. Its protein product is CATARDQETQYF.

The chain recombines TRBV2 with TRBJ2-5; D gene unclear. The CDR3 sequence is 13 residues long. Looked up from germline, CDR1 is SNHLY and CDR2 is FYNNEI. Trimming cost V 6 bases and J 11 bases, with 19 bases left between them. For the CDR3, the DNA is TGTGCCAGCAGAGACGGAGCCTACAATGAGCAGTACTTC. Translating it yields CASRDGAYNEQYF. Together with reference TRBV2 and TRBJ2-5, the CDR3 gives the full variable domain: EPEVTQTPSHQVTQMGQEVILRCVPISNHLYFYWYRQILGQKVEFLVSFYNNEISEKSEIFDDQFSVERPDGSNFTLKIRSTKLEDSAMYFCASRDGAYNEQYFGPGTRLLVL.

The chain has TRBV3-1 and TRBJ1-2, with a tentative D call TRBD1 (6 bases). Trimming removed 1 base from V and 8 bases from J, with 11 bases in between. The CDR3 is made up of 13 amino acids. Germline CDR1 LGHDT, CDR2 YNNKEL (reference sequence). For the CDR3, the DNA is TGTGCCAGCAGCCAAGTTACGGGGGGCGGCTACACCTTC. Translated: CASSQVTGGGYTF.

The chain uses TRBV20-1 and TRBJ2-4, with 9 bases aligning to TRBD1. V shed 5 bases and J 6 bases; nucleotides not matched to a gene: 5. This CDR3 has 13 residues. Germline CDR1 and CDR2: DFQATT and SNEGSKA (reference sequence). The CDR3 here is CSARDRGSNIQYF. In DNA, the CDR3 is TGCAGTGCTCGCGACAGGGGGTCAAACATTCAGTACTTC.

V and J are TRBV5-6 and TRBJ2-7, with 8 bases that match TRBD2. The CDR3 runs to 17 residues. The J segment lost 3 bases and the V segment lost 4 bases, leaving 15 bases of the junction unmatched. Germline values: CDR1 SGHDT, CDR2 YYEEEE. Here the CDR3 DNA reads TGTGCCAGCAGCGGGACTAGGGGGGGCCCACGATTCTACGAGCAGTACTTC. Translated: CASSGTRGGPRFYEQYF.

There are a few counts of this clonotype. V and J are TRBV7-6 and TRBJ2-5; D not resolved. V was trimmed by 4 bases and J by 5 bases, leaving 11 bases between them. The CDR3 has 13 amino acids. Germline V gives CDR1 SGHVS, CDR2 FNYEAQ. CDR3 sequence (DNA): TGTGCCAGCAGCTCCGCGGTGGGGGAGACCCAGTACTTC. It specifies CASSSAVGETQYF.

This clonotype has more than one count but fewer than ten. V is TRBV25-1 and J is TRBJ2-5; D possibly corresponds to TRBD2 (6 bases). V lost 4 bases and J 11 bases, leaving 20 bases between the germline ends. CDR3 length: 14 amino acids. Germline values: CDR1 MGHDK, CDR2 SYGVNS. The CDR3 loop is CASSARDPLWEQYF. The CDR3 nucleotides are TGTGCCAGCAGTGCGCGGGATCCCCTGTGGGAGCAGTACTTC.

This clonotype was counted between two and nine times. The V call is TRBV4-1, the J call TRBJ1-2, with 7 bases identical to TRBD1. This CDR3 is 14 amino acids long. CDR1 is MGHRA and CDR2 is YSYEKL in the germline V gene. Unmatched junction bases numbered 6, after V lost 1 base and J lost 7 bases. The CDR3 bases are TGCGCCAGCAGCCAAGTCGAGGGGGCGGGTGGCTACACCTTC. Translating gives CASSQVEGAGGYTF.

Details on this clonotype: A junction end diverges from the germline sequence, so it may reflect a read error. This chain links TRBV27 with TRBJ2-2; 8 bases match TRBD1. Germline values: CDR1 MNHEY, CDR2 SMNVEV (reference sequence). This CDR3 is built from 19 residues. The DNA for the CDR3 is TGTGTCAGCAGTTTAATGGTGGTGTCTCAGGGGGCCTTCACCGGGGAGCTGTTTTTT. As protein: CVSSLMVVSQGAFTGELFF.

The CDR3 DNA reads as TGTGCCAGCAGTTTCTCCGGTGACTACGAGCAGTACTTC. The encoded protein is CASSFSGDYEQYF. J is TRBJ2-7 and V is TRBV12-3 or TRBV12-4; D gene unclear. V lost 3 bases and J 3 bases, leaving 9 bases between the germline ends. The CDR3 length is 13 residues.

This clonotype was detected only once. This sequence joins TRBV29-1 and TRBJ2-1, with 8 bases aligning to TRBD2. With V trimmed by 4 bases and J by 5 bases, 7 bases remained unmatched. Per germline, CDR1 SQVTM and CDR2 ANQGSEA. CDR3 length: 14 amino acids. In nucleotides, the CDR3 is TGCAGCGTTGGTTATACTAGCGGAGACAATGAGCAGTTCTTC. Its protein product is CSVGYTSGDNEQFF.

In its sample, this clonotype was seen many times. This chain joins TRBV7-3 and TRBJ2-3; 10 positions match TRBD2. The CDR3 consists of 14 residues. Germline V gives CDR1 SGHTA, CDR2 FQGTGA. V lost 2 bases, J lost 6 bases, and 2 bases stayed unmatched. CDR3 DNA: TGTGCCAGCAGCTTACTAGCGGGAGTGGATACGCAGTATTTT. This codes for CASSLLAGVDTQYF. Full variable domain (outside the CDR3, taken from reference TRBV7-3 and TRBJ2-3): GAGVSQTPSNKVTEKGKYVELRCDPISGHTALYWYRQSLGQGPEFLIYFQGTGAADDSGLPNDRFFAVRPEGSVSTLKIQRTERGDSAVYLCASSLLAGVDTQYFGPGTRLTVL.

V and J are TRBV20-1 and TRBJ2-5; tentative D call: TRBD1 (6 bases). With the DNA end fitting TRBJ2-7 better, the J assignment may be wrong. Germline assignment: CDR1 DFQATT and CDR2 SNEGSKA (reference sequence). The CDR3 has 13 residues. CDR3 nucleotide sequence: TGCAGTGCTCTCGGAACAGGGAACTACGAGCAGTACTTC. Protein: CSALGTGNYEQYF.

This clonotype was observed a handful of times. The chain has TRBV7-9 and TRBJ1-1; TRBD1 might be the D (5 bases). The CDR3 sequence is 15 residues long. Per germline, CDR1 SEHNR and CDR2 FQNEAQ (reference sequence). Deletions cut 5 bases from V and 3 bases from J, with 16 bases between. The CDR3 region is CASSHGRGGDTEAFF. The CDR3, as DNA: TGTGCCAGCAGCCATGGTCGGGGAGGGGACACTGAAGCTTTCTTT.

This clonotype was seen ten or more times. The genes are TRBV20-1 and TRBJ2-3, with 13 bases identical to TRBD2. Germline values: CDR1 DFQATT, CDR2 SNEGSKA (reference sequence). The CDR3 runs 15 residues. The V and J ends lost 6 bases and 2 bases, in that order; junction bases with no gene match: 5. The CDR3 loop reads CSAQTSGGSTDTQYF. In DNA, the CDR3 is TGCAGTGCACAGACTAGCGGGGGGTCCACAGATACGCAGTATTTT.

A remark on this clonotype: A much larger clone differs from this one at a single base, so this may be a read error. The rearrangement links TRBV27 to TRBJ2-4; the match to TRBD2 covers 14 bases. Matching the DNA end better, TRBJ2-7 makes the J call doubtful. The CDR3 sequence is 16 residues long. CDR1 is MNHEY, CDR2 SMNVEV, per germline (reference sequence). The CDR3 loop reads CASSSRLAGGPCEQYF. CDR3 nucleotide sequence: TGTGCCAGCAGTTCCCGACTAGCGGGAGGGCCCTGCGAGCAGTACTTC.

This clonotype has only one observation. The CDR3 loop is CSAPGLAGGRSYNEQFF. The CDR3 DNA is TGCAGTGCTCCGGGACTAGCGGGGGGGCGGTCCTACAATGAGCAGTTCTTC. The chain joins TRBV20-1 to TRBJ2-1; 16 nucleotides line up with TRBD2. The V and J ends lost 5 bases and 1 base, in that order; junction bases with no gene match: 5. Germline CDR1 reads DFQATT; CDR2 reads SNEGSKA (reference sequence). The CDR3 has 17 amino acids.

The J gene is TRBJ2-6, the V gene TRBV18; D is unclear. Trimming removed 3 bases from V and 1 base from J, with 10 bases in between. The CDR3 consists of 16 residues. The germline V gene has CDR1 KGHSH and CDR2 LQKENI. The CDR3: CASSPFGSSGANVLTF. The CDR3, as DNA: TGTGCCAGCTCACCCTTTGGGTCTTCTGGGGCCAACGTCCTGACTTTC.

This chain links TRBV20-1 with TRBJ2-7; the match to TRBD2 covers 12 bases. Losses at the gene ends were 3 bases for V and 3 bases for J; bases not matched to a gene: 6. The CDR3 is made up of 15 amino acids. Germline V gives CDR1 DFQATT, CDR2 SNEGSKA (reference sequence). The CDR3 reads CSASRLAGAGYEQYF. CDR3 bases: TGCAGTGCTAGCCGACTAGCGGGAGCTGGCTACGAGCAGTACTTC.

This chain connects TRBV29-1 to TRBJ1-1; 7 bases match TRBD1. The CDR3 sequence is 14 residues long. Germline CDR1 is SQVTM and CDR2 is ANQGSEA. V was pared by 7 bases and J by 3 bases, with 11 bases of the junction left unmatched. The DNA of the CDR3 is TGCAGCGCTCGACAGGGTAGTATGGACACTGAAGCTTTCTTT. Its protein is CSARQGSMDTEAFF.

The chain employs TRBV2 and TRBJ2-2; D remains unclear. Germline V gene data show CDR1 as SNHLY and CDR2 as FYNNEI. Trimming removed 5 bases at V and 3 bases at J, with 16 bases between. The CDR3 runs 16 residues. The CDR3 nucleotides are TGTGCCAGCAGTCAGACCCGGGCCACCTACACCGGGGAGCTGTTTTTT. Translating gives CASSQTRATYTGELFF.

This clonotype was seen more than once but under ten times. DNA for the CDR3: TGTGCCAGCAGCCAAGATCGGCCGCGCGGCTACACCTTC. It encodes CASSQDRPRGYTF. The chain is built from TRBV4-2 and TRBJ1-2, with D hard to call. CDR1 is LGHNA and CDR2 is YNFKEQ in the germline V gene. V lost 0 bases and J 8 bases, leaving 10 bases between the germline ends. The CDR3 totals 13 residues.

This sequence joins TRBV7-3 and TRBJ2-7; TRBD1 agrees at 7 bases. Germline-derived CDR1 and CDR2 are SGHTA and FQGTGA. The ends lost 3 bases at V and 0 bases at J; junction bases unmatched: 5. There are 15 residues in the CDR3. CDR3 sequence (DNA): TGTGCCAGCAGCTTGGGGACAGTGATCTCCTACGAGCAGTACTTC. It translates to CASSLGTVISYEQYF.

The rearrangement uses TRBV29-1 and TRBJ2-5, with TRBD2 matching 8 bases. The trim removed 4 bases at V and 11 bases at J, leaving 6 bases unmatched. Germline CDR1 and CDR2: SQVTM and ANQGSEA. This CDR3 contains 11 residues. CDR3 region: CSVGLAGPQYF. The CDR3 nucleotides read TGCAGCGTTGGGCTAGCGGGCCCTCAGTACTTC.

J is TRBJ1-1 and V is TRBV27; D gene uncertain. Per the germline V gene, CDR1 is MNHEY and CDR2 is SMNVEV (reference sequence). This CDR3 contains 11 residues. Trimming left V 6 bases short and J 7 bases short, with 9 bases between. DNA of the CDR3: TGTGCCAGCAGCTCCGTAGGTGAAGCTTTCTTT. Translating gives CASSSVGEAFF.

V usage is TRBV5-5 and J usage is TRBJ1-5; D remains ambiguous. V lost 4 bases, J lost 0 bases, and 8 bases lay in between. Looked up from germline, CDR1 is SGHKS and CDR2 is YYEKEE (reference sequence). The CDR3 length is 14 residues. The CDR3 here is CASSPFYSNQPQHF. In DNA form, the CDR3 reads TGTGCCAGCAGCCCTTTTTATAGCAATCAGCCCCAGCATTTT.